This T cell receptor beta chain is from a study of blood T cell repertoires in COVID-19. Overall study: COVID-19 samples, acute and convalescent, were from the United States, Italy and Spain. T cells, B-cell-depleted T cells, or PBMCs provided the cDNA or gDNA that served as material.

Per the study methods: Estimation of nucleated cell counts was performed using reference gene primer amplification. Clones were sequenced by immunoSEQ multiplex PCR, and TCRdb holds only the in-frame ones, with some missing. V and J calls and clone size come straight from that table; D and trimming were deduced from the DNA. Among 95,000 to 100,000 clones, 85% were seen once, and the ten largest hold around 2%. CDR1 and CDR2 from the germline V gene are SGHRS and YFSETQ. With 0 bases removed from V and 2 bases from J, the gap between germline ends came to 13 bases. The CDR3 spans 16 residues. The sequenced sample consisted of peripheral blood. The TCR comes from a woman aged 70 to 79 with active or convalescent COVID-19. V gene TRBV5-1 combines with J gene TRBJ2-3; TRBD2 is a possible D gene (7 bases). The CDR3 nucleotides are TGCGCCAGCAGCTTGGTGTCGGGGGGCATCACAGATACGCAGTATTTT. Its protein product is CASSLVSGGITDTQYF. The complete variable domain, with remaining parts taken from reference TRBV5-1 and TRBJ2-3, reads KAGVTQTPRYLIKTRGQQVTLSCSPISGHRSVSWYQQTPGQGLQFLFEYFSETQRNKGNFPGRFSGRQFSNSRSEMNVSTLELGDSALYLCASSLVSGGITDTQYFGPGTRLTVL.